Listed here is a single T cell receptor beta chain. The antigen is unknown. The repertoire was sequenced with immunoSEQ multiplex PCR; TCRdb's copy has only in-frame clones and lacks some. This repertoire shows some 89,000 clones, around 84% found once; its top ten account for approximately 2%. The entry originates in a study of OX40 agonist ivuxolimab in advanced cancers. Study-level information: Cancers in dose escalation were hepatocellular, melanoma, renal cell and head and neck. Partial responses were observed in three patients, of whom one had hepatocellular carcinoma and two had cutaneous melanoma. Broader study findings: Among T cells, CD8+ cells averaged more expanded clones than CD4+ cells.

The CDR3 is 16 amino acids. From germline, CDR1 is ENHRY and CDR2 SYGVKD. After removal of 3 bases from V and 2 bases from J, the junction contained 6 bases not matched to a gene. The chain recombines TRBV10-3 with TRBJ2-2; 7 positions match TRBD1. The sample was CD4+ or CD8+ T cells sorted from blood, taken in a trial of the OX40 agonist ivuxolimab. The TCR originated in an adult with an advanced solid tumor such as melanoma, head and neck, liver or kidney cancer. CDR3 loop: CAISDNRGFNTGELFF. CDR3 sequence (DNA): TGTGCCATCAGTGACAACAGGGGCTTCAACACCGGGGAGCTGTTTTTT.